This TCR beta chain was recovered during a study of tumor-infiltrating lymphocytes in oesophageal squamous cell carcinoma. This clonotype was detected only a few times. TCRdb re-derived calls from the PCR reads in MiXCR, one entry per CDR3 protein. The sample lists fewer than 20,000 distinct CDR3 sequences, 44% occurring once. Germline CDR1 reads SGHVS; CDR2 reads FQNEAQ. The CDR3 is 11 residues long. V was clipped by 3 bases and J by 7 bases, with 4 bases between them. The sample taken for sequencing was blood. This receptor was identified in a female donor with esophageal squamous cell carcinoma. This chain connects TRBV7-8 to TRBJ2-1; no firm D call. DNA for the CDR3: TGTGCCAGCAGCTTGTTAAATGAGCAGTTCTTC. Its translation is CASSLLNEQFF.